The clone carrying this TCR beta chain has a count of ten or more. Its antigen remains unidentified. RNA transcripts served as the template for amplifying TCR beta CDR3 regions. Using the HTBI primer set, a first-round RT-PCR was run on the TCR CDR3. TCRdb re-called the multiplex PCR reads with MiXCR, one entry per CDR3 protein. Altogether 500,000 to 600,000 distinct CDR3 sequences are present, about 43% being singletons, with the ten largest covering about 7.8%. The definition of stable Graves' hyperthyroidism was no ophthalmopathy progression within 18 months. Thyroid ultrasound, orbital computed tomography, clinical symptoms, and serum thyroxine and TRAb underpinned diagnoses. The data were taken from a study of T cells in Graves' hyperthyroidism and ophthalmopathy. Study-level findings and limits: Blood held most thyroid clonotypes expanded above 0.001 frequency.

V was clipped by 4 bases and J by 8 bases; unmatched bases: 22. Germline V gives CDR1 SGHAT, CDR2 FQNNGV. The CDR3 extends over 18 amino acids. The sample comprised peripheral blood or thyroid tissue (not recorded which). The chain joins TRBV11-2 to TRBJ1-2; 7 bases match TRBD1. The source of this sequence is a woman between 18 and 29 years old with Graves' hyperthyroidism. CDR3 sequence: CASSSTTGTAYYVRGYTF. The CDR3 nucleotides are TGTGCCAGCAGCTCCACAACCGGGACAGCCTACTATGTTAGGGGCTACACCTTC.